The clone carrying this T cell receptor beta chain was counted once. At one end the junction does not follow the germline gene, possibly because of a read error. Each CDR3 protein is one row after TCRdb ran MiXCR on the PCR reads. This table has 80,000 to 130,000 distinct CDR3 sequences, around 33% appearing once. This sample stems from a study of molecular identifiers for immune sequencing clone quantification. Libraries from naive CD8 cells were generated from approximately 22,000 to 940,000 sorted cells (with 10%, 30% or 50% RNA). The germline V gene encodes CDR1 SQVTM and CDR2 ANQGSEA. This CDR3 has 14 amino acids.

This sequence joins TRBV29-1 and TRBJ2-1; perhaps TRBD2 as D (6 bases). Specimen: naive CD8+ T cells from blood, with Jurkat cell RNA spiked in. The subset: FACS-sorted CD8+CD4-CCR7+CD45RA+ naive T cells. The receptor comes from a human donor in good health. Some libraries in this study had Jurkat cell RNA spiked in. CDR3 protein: CSVEDLLAGNERFF. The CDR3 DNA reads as TGCAGCGTTGAAGATTTACTAGCTGGGAATGAGCGGTTCTTC.